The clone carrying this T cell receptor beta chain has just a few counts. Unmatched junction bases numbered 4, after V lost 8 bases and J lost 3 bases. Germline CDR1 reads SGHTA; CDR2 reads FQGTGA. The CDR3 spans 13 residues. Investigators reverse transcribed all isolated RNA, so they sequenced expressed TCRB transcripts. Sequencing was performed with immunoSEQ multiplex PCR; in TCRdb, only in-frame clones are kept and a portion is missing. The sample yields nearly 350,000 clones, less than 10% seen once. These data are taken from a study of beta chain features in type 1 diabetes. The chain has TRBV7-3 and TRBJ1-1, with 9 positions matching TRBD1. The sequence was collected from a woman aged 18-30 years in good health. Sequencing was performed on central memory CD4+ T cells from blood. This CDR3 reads CASGRDRDTEAFF. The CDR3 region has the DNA TGTGCCAGCGGCCGGGACAGGGACACTGAAGCTTTCTTT.